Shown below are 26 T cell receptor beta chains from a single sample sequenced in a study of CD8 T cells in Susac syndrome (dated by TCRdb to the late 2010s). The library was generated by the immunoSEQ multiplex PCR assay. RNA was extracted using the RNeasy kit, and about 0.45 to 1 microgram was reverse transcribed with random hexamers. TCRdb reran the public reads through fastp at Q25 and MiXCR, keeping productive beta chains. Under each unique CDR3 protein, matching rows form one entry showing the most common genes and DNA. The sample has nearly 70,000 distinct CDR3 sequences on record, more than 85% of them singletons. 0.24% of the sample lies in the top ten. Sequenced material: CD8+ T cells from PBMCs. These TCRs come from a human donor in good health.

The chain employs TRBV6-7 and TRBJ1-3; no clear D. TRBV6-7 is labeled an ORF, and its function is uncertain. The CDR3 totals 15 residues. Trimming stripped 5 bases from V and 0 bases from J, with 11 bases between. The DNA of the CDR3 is TGTGCCAGCAGTCTACTGTTAAGCTCTGGAAACACCATATATTTT. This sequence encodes CASSLLLSSGNTIYF.

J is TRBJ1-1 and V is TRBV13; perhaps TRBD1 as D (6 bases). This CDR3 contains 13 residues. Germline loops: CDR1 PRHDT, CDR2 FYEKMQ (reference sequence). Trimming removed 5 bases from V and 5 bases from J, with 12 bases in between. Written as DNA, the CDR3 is TGTGCCAGCAGCGGGGGCTGGGGGACTGAAGCTTTCTTT. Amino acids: CASSGGWGTEAFF.

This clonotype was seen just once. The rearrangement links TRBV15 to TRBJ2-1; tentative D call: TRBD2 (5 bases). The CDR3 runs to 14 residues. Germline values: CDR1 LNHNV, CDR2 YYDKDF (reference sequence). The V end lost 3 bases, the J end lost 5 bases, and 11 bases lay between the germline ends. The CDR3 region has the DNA TGTGCCACCAGCAGCGGGGTTCGGGACAATGAGCAGTTCTTC. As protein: CATSSGVRDNEQFF.

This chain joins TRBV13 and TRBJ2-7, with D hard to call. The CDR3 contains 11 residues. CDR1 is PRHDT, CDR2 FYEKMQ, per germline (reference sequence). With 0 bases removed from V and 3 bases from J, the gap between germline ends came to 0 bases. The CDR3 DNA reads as TGTGCCAGCAGCTTAGGCTACGAGCAGTACGTC. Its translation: CASSLGYEQYV.

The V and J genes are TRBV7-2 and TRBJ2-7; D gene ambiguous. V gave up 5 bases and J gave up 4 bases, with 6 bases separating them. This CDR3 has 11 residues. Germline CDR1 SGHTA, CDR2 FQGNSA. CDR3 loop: CASSPAYEQYF. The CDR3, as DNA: TGTGCCAGCAGCCCCGCTTACGAGCAGTACTTC.

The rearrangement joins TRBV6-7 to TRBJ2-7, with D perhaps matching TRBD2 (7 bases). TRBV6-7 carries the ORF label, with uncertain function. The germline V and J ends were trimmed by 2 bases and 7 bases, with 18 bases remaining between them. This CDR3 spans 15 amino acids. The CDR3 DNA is TGTGCCAGCAGTTACCCGCTCTGGGGGGGGACAGAGCAGTACGTC. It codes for CASSYPLWGGTEQYV.

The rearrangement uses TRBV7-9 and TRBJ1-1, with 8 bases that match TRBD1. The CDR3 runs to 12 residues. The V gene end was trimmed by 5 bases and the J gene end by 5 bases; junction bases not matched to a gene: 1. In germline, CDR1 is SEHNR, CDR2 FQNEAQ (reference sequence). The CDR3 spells CASSGQGTEAFF. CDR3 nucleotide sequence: TGTGCCAGCAGCGGACAGGGAACTGAAGCTTTCTTT.

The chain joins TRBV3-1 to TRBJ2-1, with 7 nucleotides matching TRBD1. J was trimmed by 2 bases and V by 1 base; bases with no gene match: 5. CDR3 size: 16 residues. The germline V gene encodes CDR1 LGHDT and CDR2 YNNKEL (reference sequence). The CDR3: CASSQVWQGAYNEQFF. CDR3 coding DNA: TGTGCCAGCAGCCAAGTTTGGCAGGGGGCCTACAATGAGCAGTTCTTC.

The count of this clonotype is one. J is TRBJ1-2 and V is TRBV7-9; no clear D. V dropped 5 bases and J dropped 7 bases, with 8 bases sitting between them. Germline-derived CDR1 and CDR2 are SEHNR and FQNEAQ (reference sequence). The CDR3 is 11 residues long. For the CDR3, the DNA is TGTGCCAGCAGCCACGTCTCTGGCTACACCTTC. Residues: CASSHVSGYTF.

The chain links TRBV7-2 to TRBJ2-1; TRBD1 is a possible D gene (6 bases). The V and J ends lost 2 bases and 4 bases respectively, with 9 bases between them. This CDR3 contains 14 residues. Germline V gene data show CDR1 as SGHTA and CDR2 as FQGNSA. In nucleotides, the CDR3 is TGTGCCAGCAGCTTATGGGGGCCTTACAATGAGCAGTTCTTC. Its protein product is CASSLWGPYNEQFF.

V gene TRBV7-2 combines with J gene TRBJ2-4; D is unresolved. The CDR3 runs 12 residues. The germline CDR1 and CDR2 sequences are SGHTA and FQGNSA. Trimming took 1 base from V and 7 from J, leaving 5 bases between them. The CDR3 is CASSLGNNIQYF. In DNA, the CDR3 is TGTGCCAGCAGCTTAGGCAATAACATTCAGTACTTC.

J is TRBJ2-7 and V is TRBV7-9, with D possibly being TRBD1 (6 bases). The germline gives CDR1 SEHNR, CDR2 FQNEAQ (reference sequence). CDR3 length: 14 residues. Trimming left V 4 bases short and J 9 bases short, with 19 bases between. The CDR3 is CASSYLAGQGGQYF. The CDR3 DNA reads TGTGCCAGCAGCTACCTGGCCGGTCAAGGGGGGCAGTACTTC.

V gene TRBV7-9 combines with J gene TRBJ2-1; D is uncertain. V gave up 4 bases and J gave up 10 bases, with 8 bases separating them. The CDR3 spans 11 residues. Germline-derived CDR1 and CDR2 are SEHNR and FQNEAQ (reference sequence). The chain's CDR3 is CASSSTEEQFF. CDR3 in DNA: TGTGCCAGCAGCTCAACAGAGGAGCAGTTCTTC.

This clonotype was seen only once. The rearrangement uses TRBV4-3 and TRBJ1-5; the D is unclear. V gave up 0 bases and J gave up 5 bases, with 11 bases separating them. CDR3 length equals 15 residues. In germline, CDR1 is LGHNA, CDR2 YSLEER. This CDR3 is CASSQDHGGDQPQHF. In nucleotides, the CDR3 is TGCGCCAGCAGCCAAGATCACGGCGGCGATCAGCCCCAGCATTTT.

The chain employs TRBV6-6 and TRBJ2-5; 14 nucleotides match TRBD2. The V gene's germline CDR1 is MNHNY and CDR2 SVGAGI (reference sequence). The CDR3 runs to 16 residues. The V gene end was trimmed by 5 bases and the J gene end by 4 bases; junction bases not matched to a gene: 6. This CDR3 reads CASSHGTSGGGETQYF. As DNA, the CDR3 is TGTGCCAGCAGTCACGGGACTAGCGGGGGAGGAGAGACCCAGTACTTC.

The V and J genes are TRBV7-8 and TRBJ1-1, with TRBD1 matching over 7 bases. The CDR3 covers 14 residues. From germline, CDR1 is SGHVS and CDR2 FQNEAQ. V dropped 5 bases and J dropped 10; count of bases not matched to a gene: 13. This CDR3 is CASSDERGQYGAFF. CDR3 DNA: TGTGCCAGCAGCGATGAGAGGGGGCAATACGGAGCTTTCTTT.

The CDR3 loop reads CASSSETGSVTDTQYF. The CDR3 region has the DNA TGTGCCAGCAGCTCCGAGACAGGGTCAGTCACAGATACGCAGTATTTT. The genes are TRBV13 and TRBJ2-3; 7 nucleotides match TRBD1. V shed 4 bases and J 2 bases; nucleotides not matched to a gene: 9. This CDR3 contains 16 residues. The germline gives CDR1 PRHDT, CDR2 FYEKMQ (reference sequence).

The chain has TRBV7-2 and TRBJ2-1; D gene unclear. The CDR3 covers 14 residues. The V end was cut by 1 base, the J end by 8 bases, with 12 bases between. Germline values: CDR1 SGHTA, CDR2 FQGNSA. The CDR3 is CASSLGVRVHEQFF. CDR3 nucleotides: TGTGCCAGCAGCTTAGGGGTAAGGGTGCATGAGCAGTTCTTC.

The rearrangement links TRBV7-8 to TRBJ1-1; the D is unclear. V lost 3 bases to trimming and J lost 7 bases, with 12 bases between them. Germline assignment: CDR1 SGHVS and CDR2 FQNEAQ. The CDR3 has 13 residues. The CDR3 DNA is TGTGCCAGCAGCTTGTGGAGACCTGATGAAGCTTTCTTT. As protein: CASSLWRPDEAFF.

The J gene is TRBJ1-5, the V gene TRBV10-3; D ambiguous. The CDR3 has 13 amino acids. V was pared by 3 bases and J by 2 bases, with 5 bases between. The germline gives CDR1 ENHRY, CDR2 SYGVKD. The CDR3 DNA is TGTGCCATCAGTGATCAGGGCAATCAGCCCCAGCATTTT. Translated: CAISDQGNQPQHF.

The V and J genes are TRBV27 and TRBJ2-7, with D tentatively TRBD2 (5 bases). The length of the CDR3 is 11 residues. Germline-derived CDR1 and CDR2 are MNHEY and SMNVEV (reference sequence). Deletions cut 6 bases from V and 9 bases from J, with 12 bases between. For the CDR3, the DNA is TGTGCCAGCAGAAACGGCGGAGGGCAGTACTTC. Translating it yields CASRNGGGQYF.

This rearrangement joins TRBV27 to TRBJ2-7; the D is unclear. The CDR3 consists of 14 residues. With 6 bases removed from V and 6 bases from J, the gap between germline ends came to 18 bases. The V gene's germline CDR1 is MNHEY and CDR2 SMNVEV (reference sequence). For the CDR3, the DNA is TGTGCCAGCAGCTTTTTTGTTGGGGAACTCGAGCAGTACTTC. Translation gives CASSFFVGELEQYF.

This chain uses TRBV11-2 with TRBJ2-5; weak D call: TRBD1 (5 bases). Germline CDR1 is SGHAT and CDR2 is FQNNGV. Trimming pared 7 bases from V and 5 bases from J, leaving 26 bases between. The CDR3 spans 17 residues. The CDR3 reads CASKAVRGRVNGETQYF. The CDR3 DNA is TGTGCCAGCAAGGCGGTCCGAGGCAGGGTCAACGGGGAGACCCAGTACTTC. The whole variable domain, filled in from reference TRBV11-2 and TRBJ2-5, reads EAGVAQSPRYKIIEKRQSVAFWCNPISGHATLYWYQQILGQGPKLLIQFQNNGVVDDSQLPKDRFSAERLKGVDSTLKIQPAKLEDSAVYLCASKAVRGRVNGETQYFGPGTRLLVL.

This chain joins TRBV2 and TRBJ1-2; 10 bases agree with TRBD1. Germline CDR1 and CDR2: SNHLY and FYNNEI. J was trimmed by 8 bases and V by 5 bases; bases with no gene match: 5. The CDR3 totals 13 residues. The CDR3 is CASSPGQGEGYTF. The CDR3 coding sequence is TGTGCCAGCAGTCCCGGACAGGGGGAGGGCTACACCTTC.

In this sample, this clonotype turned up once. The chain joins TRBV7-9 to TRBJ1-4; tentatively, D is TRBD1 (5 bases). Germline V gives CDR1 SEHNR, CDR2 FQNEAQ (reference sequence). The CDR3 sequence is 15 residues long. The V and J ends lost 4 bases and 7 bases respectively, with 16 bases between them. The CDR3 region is CASSSSLGRGEKLFF. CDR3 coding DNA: TGTGCCAGCAGCTCCAGCCTGGGGCGCGGTGAAAAACTGTTTTTT.

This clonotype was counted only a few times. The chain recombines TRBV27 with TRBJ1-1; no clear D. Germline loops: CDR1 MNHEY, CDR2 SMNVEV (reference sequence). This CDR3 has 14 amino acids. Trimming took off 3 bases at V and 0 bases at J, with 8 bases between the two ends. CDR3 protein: CASSLGVMNTEAFF. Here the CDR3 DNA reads TGTGCCAGCAGTTTGGGAGTTATGAACACTGAAGCTTTCTTT.